The present entry profiles one T cell receptor beta chain with its context. Its recognized antigen is unknown. No base-level quality is on record; no much larger clone is a single base apart. A single peripheral blood draw of approximately 110 mL on average was collected from each donor into heparinised tubes. Naive, central memory, regulatory and stem cell-like memory CD4+ T cells were sorted on a BD FACSAria II using a panel including CD45RO, CCR7, CD25, CD127, CD95 and CD27. Purity was above 95% for every sorted population. PBMCs were isolated right away by Lymphoprep density gradient centrifugation and were stained directly, without culture. So that batch effects would be minimized, each experiment stained and sorted samples in pairs, pairing one healthy donor with one patient. The High Capacity cDNA Reverse Transcription Kit was used to reverse transcribe all of the isolated RNA, meaning that expressed TCRB transcripts were what got sequenced. Deep immunoSEQ sequencing was performed on naive, central memory and regulatory T cell samples, with an average of roughly 3.3 million total reads per sample. After sorted cells were lysed in RLT buffer, RNA was extracted with DNase-treated RNeasy Micro or Mini kits, with the choice depending on cell number. Each cell subset was processed separately to prevent cross-contamination, with patient and healthy donor samples processed together. Using the immunoSEQ multiplex PCR, TCRB sequences were amplified from cDNA into 87-bp fragments spanning the CDR3 region. Sequencing of the amplicons was performed on the Illumina HiSeq platform. The original pipeline was this. PCR bias was computationally corrected using synthetic template baselines, reads within Hamming distance 2 were collapsed, and singletons that could not be merged were discarded. Reads were aligned against IMGT so that V, D and J genes, CDR3 length and insertions or deletions at six rearrangement sites could be assigned. Clonotype counts were normalized to sorted cell number within each subset before computing true diversity and Gini coefficients with the tcR R package. The overlap coefficient, calculated on TCRB nucleotide sequences, was used to measure repertoire sharing. The immuneACCESS repertoire file appears here via TCRdb, limited to in-frame rearrangements. These files lack a portion of the clones; in checked studies, under half of the deficit traces to unresolved V genes, and the cause of the others is not known. D and trimming come from the DNA, and the V and J calls and clone size come from that table. A total of 150,000 to 180,000 clones appear in this sample, approximately 8.1% of them only once. Around 0.65% of the sample is in the top ten clones.

From the cysteine up to the phenylalanine, the CDR3 has a length of 14 residues. Only the CDR3 portion is preserved as DNA: 42 bases, with reading frame beginning at the first base. The germline V gene provides CDR1 SNHLY and CDR2 FYNNEI. The germline ends are 15 bases apart after V is trimmed by 7 bases and J by 5 bases. These data belong to a study of beta chain features in type 1 diabetes (dated by TCRdb to 2016 to 2018). Background on the whole study: Patients and healthy donors did not differ in mean age, gender distribution, total cell number or subset yield. A total of some 100,000,000 sorted cells were examined across all samples, and the number of cells per subset was strongly correlated with RNA yield. In the study, TCRB repertoires of sorted circulating CD4+ T cell subsets from recently diagnosed type 1 diabetes patients were compared with those of matched healthy donors. Whereas all 30 or so donors provided naive and central memory subsets, regulatory and stem cell-like memory subsets were isolated from just 8 patients and about 8 healthy donors. The research as a whole found: Naive, central memory and regulatory TCRB repertoires appeared to be more similar among patients than among healthy donors. Patients with type 1 diabetes made fewer insertions and deleted more nucleotides at VDJ recombination sites, implying thymic rearrangement abnormalities. Because cDNA rather than genomic DNA was sequenced, highly expressing activated cells could have been over-represented, although no difference in activation and CD3 levels was found between groups. A moderate but significant shortening of TCRB CDR3 length was observed in type 1 diabetes patients in all four CD4+ subsets. Because the HLA sub-analyses included only small numbers of individuals, any influence of HLA type on TCRB rearrangement was left unresolved. Shorter templates might have been favored by PCR, but patient and control samples were amplified and corrected together, so both groups would have been affected equally by any skew.

The sequence derives from a man between 18 and 35 years old in good health. The chain is made from TRBV2 and TRBJ1-5; tentative D gene TRBD1, with 6 bases matching. The sequenced sample consisted of central memory CD4+ T cells from blood. In nucleotides, the sequence is TGTGCCAGCACCGGACAAAACAGGGATCAGCCCCAGCATTTT. Translated, it gives CASTGQNRDQPQHF.